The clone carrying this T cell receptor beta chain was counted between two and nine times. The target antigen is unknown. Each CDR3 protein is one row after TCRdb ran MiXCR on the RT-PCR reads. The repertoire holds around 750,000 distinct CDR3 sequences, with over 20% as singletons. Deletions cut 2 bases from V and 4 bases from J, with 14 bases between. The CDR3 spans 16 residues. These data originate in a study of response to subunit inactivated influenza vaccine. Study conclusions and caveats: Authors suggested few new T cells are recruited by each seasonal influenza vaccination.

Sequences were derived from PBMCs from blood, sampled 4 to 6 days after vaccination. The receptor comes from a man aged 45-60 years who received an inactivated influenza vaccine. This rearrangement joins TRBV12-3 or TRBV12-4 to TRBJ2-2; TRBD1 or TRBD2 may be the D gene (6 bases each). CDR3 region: CASSLNRGESTGELFF. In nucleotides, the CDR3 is TGTGCCAGCAGTTTAAATAGGGGGGAGAGCACCGGGGAGCTGTTTTTT.